The next 10 T cell receptor beta chains were all read from a single sample in a study of blood T cell repertoires in COVID-19. This table comes from immunoSEQ multiplex PCR, and its TCRdb copy is limited to in-frame clones, with some not included. The data show 22,000 or so clones, approximately 90% seen once. The sequencing sample was made of peripheral blood. Every receptor here comes from a human donor in a cohort sampled during active COVID-19. The donor label of this sample is uncertain.

This chain uses TRBV9 with TRBJ1-6, with 7 nucleotides matching TRBD1. CDR3 length: 17 amino acids. Germline CDR1 and CDR2: SGDLS and YYNGEE. J was trimmed by 1 base and V by 3 bases; bases with no gene match: 7. The CDR3 DNA is TGTGCCAGCAGCGAACGACAGGGAAGGTCCTATAATTCACCCCTCCACTTT. It yields the protein CASSERQGRSYNSPLHF.

The rearrangement links TRBV18 to TRBJ1-2, with 11 bases identical to TRBD1. Germline values: CDR1 KGHSH, CDR2 LQKENI. J lost 6 bases, V lost 3 bases, and 0 bases had no gene match. CDR3 length: 13 residues. The CDR3 region is CASSPGQGDGYTF. The CDR3 nucleotides are TGTGCCAGCTCACCGGGACAGGGGGATGGCTACACCTTC.

The chain employs TRBV27 and TRBJ2-3; D might be TRBD2 (6 bases). Deletions cut 1 base from V and 4 bases from J, with 9 bases between. The CDR3 sequence is 14 residues long. Germline CDR1 is MNHEY and CDR2 is SMNVEV (reference sequence). Here the CDR3 DNA reads TGTGCCAGCAGTTTATACGGGAGCGCAGATACGCAGTATTTT. This translates into CASSLYGSADTQYF.

This clone was counted once. This chain links TRBV19 with TRBJ2-1, with TRBD2 matching 9 bases. This CDR3 is built from 15 residues. The V segment lost 4 bases and the J segment 0 bases; nucleotides outside the gene matches: 1. Germline values: CDR1 LNHDA, CDR2 SQIVND (reference sequence). CDR3: CASSSSGSSYNEQFF. The DNA of the CDR3 is TGTGCCAGTAGTAGTAGCGGGAGCTCCTACAATGAGCAGTTCTTC.

The J gene is TRBJ2-7, the V gene TRBV3-1 (or the pseudogene TRBV3-2); 8 bases match TRBD1. Germline V CDR1 and CDR2: LGHDT, YNNKEL (reference sequence). The CDR3 totals 15 residues. Losses at the gene ends were 3 bases for V and 4 bases for J; bases not matched to a gene: 8. CDR3 loop: CASSQAHRGSYEQYF. The CDR3 DNA sequence: TGTGCCAGCAGCCAGGCGCACAGGGGGTCTTACGAGCAGTACTTC.

J is TRBJ1-1 and V is TRBV18, with 7 bases that match TRBD1. The germline V gene encodes CDR1 KGHSH and CDR2 LQKENI. V lost 4 bases to trimming and J lost 5 bases; unmatched junction nucleotides: 4. The CDR3 is 13 amino acids. The CDR3 DNA sequence: TGTGCCAGCTCACGAGACAGGGATACTGAAGCTTTCTTT. This encodes CASSRDRDTEAFF.

The rearrangement links TRBV7-8 to TRBJ2-7; 8 nucleotides line up with TRBD1. The V gene's germline CDR1 is SGHVS and CDR2 FQNEAQ. This CDR3 has 15 residues. The V gene end was trimmed by 5 bases and the J gene end by 6 bases; junction bases not matched to a gene: 12. The CDR3 nucleotides read TGTGCCAGCAGCATGGGGACAGGCCACCATGGCGAGCAGTACTTC. As protein: CASSMGTGHHGEQYF. The full variable domain, in which reference TRBV7-8 and TRBJ2-7 provide the parts outside the CDR3, is GAGVSQSPRYKVAKRGQDVALRCDPISGHVSLFWYQQALGQGPEFLTYFQNEAQLDKSGLPSDRFFAERPEGSVSTLKIQRTQQEDSAVYLCASSMGTGHHGEQYFGPGTRLTVT.

This chain connects TRBV28 to TRBJ1-6; 9 bases agree with TRBD1. The CDR3 runs 15 residues. The V gene end was trimmed by 2 bases and the J gene end by 7 bases; junction bases not matched to a gene: 3. CDR1 is MDHEN and CDR2 is SYDVKM in the germline V gene. The CDR3 reads CASSLETGGNSPLHF. In nucleotides, the CDR3 is TGTGCCAGCAGTTTAGAGACAGGGGGAAATTCACCCCTCCACTTT.

This chain uses TRBV29-1 with TRBJ2-3, with 8 nucleotides matching TRBD2. The junction had 11 bases not matched to a gene; V was cut back by 4 bases and J by 2 bases. CDR3 length: 16 amino acids. Germline V gene sequence: CDR1 SQVTM, CDR2 ANQGSEA. The chain's CDR3 is CSVGNGGAGPTDTQYF. The CDR3 region has the DNA TGCAGCGTTGGAAACGGGGGGGCTGGTCCCACAGATACGCAGTATTTT.

The chain uses TRBV30 and TRBJ1-1; tentative D call: TRBD1 (5 bases). This CDR3 spans 13 amino acids. V lost 4 bases, J lost 0 bases, and 9 bases lay in between. Germline-derived CDR1 and CDR2 are GTSNPN and SVGIG (reference sequence). The CDR3 sequence: CAWIQGVNTEAFF. The CDR3 nucleotides are TGTGCCTGGATTCAGGGCGTGAACACTGAAGCTTTCTTT.